The 5 T cell receptor beta chains below all came from one sample that was sequenced in a study of post-analysis software for immune sequencing data. Findings and caveats of the study: Comparison of patients with controls showed about 5 TRBV segments more frequent in patients, TRBV5-6, TRBV5-1 and TRBV20-1 among them.

Carried by the TCR beta cDNA libraries were unique molecular identifiers. MiXCR, run by TCRdb on the PCR reads, gives a single entry per CDR3 protein. The sample records 350,000 to 450,000 distinct CDR3 sequences, around 37% being singletons. The antigens for these receptors are not known. Material: blood. Receptors were obtained from a girl aged 5 to 17 with multiple sclerosis.

The rearrangement joins TRBV19 to TRBJ1-5; unclear D gene. Looked up from germline, CDR1 is LNHDA and CDR2 is SQIVND (reference sequence). Trimming removed 5 bases at V and 5 bases at J, with 7 bases between. CDR3 length: 12 amino acids. The CDR3 bases are TGTGCCAGTAGTCCGGGATATCAGCCCCAGCATTTT. Its translation is CASSPGYQPQHF.

This chain links TRBV18 with TRBJ2-1, with D maybe TRBD1 (6 bases). Germline V CDR1 and CDR2: KGHSH, LQKENI. This CDR3 contains 14 residues. Trimming took 1 base from V and 10 from J, leaving 14 bases between them. CDR3 protein: CASSPQGVPYEQFF. The CDR3 coding sequence is TGTGCCAGCTCACCACAGGGGGTGCCCTACGAGCAGTTCTTC. Variable domain in full (rest from reference TRBV18 and TRBJ2-1): NAGVMQNPRHLVRRRGQEARLRCSPMKGHSHVYWYRQLPEEGLKFMVYLQKENIIDESGMPKERFSAEFPKEGPSILRIQQVVRGDSAAYFCASSPQGVPYEQFFGPGTRLTVL.

The gene calls are TRBV27 and TRBJ1-2; possible D gene TRBD1, 5 bases. V lost 6 bases to trimming and J lost 6 bases, with 20 bases between them. The V gene's germline CDR1 is MNHEY and CDR2 SMNVEV (reference sequence). This CDR3 has 15 residues. The CDR3 is CASSGVMRGLNGYTF. As DNA, the CDR3 is TGTGCCAGCAGCGGGGTCATGCGGGGCCTAAATGGCTACACCTTC.

This clonotype came up a few times. The chain employs TRBV5-1 and TRBJ2-1, with TRBD1 matching 10 bases. Unmatched junction bases numbered 2, after V lost 0 bases and J lost 2 bases. The CDR3 covers 16 residues. Germline lookup yields CDR1 SGHRS and CDR2 YFSETQ. CDR3 bases: TGCGCCAGCAGCTTGGCGGGACAGGGGACCTACAATGAGCAGTTCTTC. Protein: CASSLAGQGTYNEQFF.

This clonotype was counted a few times. The rearrangement links TRBV7-2 to TRBJ2-4; TRBD2 aligns across 10 bases. The J call may be wrong; the DNA end is better matched by TRBJ2-7. This CDR3 spans 15 amino acids. CDR1 and CDR2 (germline): SGHTA, FQGNSA. The CDR3 bases are TGTGCCAGCAGAAGAATCGTAGCGGGGGGTTACGAGCAGTACTTC. It codes for CASRRIVAGGYEQYF.